This T cell receptor (beta chain) comes out of a study of blood T cell repertoires in COVID-19. Looking at the study overall: There were acute and convalescent COVID-19 samples, and they came from the United States, Italy and Spain.

The table came from immunoSEQ multiplex PCR; TCRdb's copy has only in-frame clones and leaves some out. The sample yields around 300,000 clones, about nine tenths seen once. Germline CDR1 is KGHSH and CDR2 is LQKENI. The CDR3 is 14 amino acids. Trimming took 2 bases from V and 9 from J, leaving 14 bases between them. The genes are TRBV18 and TRBJ2-1, with D perhaps TRBD2 (6 bases). The sample comprised peripheral blood. This TCR was recovered from a woman between 25 and 40 years old with COVID-19, enrolled during active disease. The CDR3 here is CASSPGVGGGEQFF. CDR3 nucleotides: TGTGCCAGCTCACCAGGAGTGGGAGGCGGTGAGCAGTTCTTC.